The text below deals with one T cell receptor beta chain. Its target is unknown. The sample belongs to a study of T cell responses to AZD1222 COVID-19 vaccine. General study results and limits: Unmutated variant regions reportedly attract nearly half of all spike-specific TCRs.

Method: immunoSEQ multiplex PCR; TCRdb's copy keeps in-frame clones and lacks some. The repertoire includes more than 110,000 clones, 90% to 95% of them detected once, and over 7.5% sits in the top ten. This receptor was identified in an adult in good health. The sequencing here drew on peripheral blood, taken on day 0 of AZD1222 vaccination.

CDR3 sequence (DNA): TGTGCCAGCAGTTGGCCCGGGGCAGAAGGCGGGGAGCTGTTTTTT. This encodes CASSWPGAEGGELFF. V is TRBV6-7 and J is TRBJ2-2; D is possibly TRBD1 or TRBD2 (5 bases each). TRBV6-7 is classed as an ORF, of uncertain function. This CDR3 contains 15 residues. The V end lost 4 bases, the J end lost 7 bases, and 16 bases lay between the germline ends.